The T cell receptor beta chain under discussion was sequenced for a study of blood T cell repertoires in COVID-19. In the study overall: Spain, Italy and the United States supplied samples that represented acute and convalescent COVID-19. Sample material is recorded as cDNA or gDNA derived from T cells, B-cell-depleted T cells, or PBMCs.

The CDR3 sequence is 15 residues long. The V end was cut by 6 bases, the J end by 3 bases, with 17 bases between. Germline CDR1 is LGHNA and CDR2 is YSLEER. Generated by immunoSEQ multiplex PCR, the TCRdb table keeps only in-frame clones and is missing some. The table records under 250,000 clones, roughly 87% of them present only once. The sequence came from a man aged 18 to 35 with active or convalescent COVID-19. The sample comprised peripheral blood. The chain is built from TRBV4-3 and TRBJ1-2; TRBD1 is a possible D gene (5 bases). CDR3 nucleotide sequence: TGCGCCAGCAGGCTAGCTCTGGGGGAGGACTATGGCTACACCTTC. It is translated as CASRLALGEDYGYTF.